One sample yielded the 3 T cell receptor beta chains listed below, sequenced in a study of early T cells in non-severe SARS-CoV-2 infection. Each CDR3 protein is one row after TCRdb ran MiXCR on the 5' RACE reads. The sample lists roughly 83,000 distinct CDR3 sequences, less than 15% seen once, with 4.4% in the top ten. Sequenced material: whole blood, taken at baseline. These receptors all come from an adult who was a healthcare worker with PCR-confirmed SARS-CoV-2 infection or an uninfected control (not recorded which).

V is TRBV19 and J is TRBJ2-1, with 16 bases identical to TRBD2. CDR1 and CDR2 from the germline V gene are LNHDA and SQIVND (reference sequence). The CDR3 covers 17 residues. Trimming cost V 7 bases and J 8 bases; bases outside gene matches: 11. CDR3 DNA sequence: TGTGCCAGTACTTATGCCGGGACTAGCGGGGGGGCCGATGAGCAGTTCTTC. It is translated as CASTYAGTSGGADEQFF.

Only one count was recorded for this clonotype. The rearrangement uses TRBV5-1 and TRBJ2-7; D ambiguous. Germline assignment: CDR1 SGHRS and CDR2 YFSETQ. The CDR3 loop spans 13 amino acids. Between the trimmed V and J ends, which lost 6 bases and 2 bases, there was a span of 12 bases. CDR3: CASKIEPAYEQYF. CDR3 in DNA: TGCGCCAGCAAAATAGAGCCTGCCTACGAGCAGTACTTC.

This chain links TRBV12-3 or TRBV12-4 with TRBJ1-4, with TRBD1 identical over 10 bases. The CDR3 is 15 residues long. Trimming removed 6 bases from V and 7 bases from J; junction bases left unmatched: 8. CDR3 in amino acids: CASRPPGQGGEKLFF. CDR3 nucleotides: TGTGCCAGCAGACCACCCGGACAGGGGGGTGAAAAACTGTTTTTT.